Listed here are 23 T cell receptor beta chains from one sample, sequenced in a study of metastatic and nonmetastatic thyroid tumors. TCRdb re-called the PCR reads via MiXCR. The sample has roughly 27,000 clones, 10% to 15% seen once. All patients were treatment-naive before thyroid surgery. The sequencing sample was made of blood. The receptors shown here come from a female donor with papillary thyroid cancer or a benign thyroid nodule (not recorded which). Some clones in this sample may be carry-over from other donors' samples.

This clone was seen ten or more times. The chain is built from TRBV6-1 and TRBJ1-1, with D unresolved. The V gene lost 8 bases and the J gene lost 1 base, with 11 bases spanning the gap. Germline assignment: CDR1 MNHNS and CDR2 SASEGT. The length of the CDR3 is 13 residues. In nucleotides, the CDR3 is TGTGCCAGCCGTGTGGGGTGGAACACTGAAGCTTTCTTT. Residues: CASRVGWNTEAFF.

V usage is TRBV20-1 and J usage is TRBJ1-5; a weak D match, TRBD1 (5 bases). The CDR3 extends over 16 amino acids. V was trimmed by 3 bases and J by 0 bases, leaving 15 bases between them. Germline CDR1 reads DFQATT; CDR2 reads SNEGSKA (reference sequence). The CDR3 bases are TGCAGTGCTAGCGCAGGGAGGACCGATAGCAATCAGCCCCAGCATTTT. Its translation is CSASAGRTDSNQPQHF.

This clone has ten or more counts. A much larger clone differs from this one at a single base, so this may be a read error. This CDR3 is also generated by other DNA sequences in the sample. CDR3 sequence (DNA): TGTGCCTGGAATCTGCGGGCGGGACCTCCCTACGAGCAGTACTTC. This sequence encodes CAWNLRAGPPYEQYF. V is TRBV30 and J is TRBJ2-7; a possible D gene is TRBD2 (6 bases). CDR1 is GTSNPN and CDR2 is SVGIG in the germline V gene (reference sequence). The CDR3 has 15 residues. Trimming took off 4 bases at V and 2 bases at J, with 18 bases between the two ends.

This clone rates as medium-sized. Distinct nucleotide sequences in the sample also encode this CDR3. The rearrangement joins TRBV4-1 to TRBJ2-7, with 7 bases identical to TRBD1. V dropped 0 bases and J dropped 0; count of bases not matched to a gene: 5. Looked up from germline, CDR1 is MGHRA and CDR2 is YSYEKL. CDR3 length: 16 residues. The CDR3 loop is CASSQETGDSSYEQYF. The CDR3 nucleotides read TGCGCCAGCAGCCAAGAAACAGGGGATAGCTCCTACGAGCAGTACTTC.

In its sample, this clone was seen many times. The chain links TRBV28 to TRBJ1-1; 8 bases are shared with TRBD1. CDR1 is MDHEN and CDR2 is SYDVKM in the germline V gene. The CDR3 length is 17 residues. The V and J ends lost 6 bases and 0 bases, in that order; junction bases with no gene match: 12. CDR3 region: CASSKGGTGALNTEAFF. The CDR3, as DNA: TGTGCCAGCAGCAAAGGGGGGACAGGAGCCTTGAACACTGAAGCTTTCTTT.

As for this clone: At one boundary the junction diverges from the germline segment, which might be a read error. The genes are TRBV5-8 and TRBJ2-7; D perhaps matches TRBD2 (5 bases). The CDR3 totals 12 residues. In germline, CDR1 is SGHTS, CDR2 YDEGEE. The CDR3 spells CAITPGGHEHYF. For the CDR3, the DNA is TGTGCCATCACCCCCGGAGGCCACGAGCATTACTTC.

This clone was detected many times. CDR3 DNA: TGCGCCAGCAGCTTGAGAGCGGGATACCTTGGGACCCAGTACTTC. Translated, it gives CASSLRAGYLGTQYF. V gene TRBV5-1 combines with J gene TRBJ2-5; TRBD2 agrees at 7 bases. Germline-derived CDR1 and CDR2 are SGHRS and YFSETQ. This CDR3 comprises 15 residues. J gave up 7 bases and V 1 base, and 10 bases lay outside the gene matches.

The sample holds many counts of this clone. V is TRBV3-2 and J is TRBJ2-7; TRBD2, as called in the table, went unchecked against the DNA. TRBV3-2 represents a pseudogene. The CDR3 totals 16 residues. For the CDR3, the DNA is TGTGCCAGCAGCCAACCCGGGGCTAGCGTCTCCTACGAGCAGTACTTC. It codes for CASSQPGASVSYEQYF.

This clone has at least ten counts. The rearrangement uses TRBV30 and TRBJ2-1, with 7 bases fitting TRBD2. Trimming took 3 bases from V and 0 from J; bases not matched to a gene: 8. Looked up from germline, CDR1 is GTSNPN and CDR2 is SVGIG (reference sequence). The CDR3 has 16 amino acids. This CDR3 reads CAWSTTSVSSYNEQFF. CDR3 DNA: TGTGCCTGGAGCACTACTAGCGTAAGCTCCTACAATGAGCAGTTCTTC.

The CDR3 here is CASSHLRELFF. CDR3 DNA sequence: TGTGCCAGCAGCCATCTGCGGGAGCTGTTTTTT. The rearrangement joins TRBV4-2 to TRBJ2-2; D unclear. Trimming left V 3 bases short and J 9 bases short, with 5 bases between. This CDR3 comprises 11 residues. CDR1 LGHNA and CDR2 YNFKEQ come from the germline V gene.

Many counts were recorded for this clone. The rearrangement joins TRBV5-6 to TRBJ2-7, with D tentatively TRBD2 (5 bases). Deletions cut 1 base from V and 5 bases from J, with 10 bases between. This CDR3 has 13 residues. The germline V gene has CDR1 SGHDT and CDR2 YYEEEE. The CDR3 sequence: CASSLFGVHEQYF. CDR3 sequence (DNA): TGTGCCAGCAGCTTGTTCGGGGTCCACGAGCAGTACTTC. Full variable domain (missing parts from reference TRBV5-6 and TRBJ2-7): DAGVTQSPTHLIKTRGQQVTLRCSPKSGHDTVSWYQQALGQGPQFIFQYYEEEERQRGNFPDRFSGHQFPNYSSELNVNALLLGDSALYLCASSLFGVHEQYFGPGTRLTVT.

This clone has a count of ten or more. The CDR3 DNA reads TGTGCCAGCAGTTTGGGGAGTAACTCCTACAATGAGCAGTTCTTC. The encoded protein is CASSLGSNSYNEQFF. This chain uses TRBV27 with TRBJ2-1; D is perhaps TRBD2 (5 bases). Per germline, CDR1 MNHEY and CDR2 SMNVEV (reference sequence). The CDR3 contains 15 residues. V was cut by 3 bases and J by 0 bases, with 9 bases left in between.

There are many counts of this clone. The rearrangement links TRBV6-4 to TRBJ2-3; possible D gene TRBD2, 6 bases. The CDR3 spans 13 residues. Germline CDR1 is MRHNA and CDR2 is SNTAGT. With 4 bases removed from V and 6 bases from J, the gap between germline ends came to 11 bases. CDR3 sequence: CASSAGEADTQYF. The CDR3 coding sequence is TGTGCCAGCAGTGCGGGAGAGGCGGATACGCAGTATTTT.

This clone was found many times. CDR3 in amino acids: CASSGWVGQGYNEQFF. CDR3 in DNA: TGTGCCAGCAGCGGTTGGGTGGGACAGGGCTACAATGAGCAGTTCTTC. This chain joins TRBV7-2 and TRBJ2-1; 9 bases map to TRBD1. J was trimmed by 3 bases and V by 5 bases; bases with no gene match: 8. This CDR3 has 16 amino acids. Germline loops: CDR1 SGHTA, CDR2 FQGNSA.

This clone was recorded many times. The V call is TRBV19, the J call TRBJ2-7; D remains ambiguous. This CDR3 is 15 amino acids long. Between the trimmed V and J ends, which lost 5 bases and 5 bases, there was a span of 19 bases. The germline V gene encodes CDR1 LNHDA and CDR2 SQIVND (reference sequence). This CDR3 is CASSPRTAAKNEQYF. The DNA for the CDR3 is TGTGCCAGTAGTCCACGGACGGCAGCTAAGAACGAGCAGTACTTC.

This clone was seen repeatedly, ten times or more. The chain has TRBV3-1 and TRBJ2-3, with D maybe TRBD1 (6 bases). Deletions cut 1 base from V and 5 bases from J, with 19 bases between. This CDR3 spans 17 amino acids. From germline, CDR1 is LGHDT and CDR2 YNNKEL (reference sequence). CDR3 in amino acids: CASSQVRDNAFGDTQYF. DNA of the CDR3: TGTGCCAGCAGCCAAGTCCGGGACAACGCCTTTGGAGATACGCAGTATTTT.

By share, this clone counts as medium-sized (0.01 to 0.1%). This CDR3 reads CSARQPTRGDTGELFF. In DNA, the CDR3 is TGCAGTGCTAGACAACCAACTAGAGGGGACACCGGGGAGCTGTTTTTT. The V and J genes are TRBV20-1 and TRBJ2-2, with D perhaps matching TRBD1 or TRBD2 (5 bases each). Trimming shortened V by 2 bases and J by 3 bases, and 16 bases separated the two germline ends. The CDR3 runs to 16 residues. Germline V gene data show CDR1 as DFQATT and CDR2 as SNEGSKA (reference sequence).

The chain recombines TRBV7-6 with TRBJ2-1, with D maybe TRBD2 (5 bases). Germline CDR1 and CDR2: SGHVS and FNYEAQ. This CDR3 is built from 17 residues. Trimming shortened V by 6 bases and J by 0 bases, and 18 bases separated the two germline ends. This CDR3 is CASRPWRPGGSYNEQFF. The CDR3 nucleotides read TGTGCCAGCAGACCCTGGAGGCCGGGCGGCTCCTACAATGAGCAGTTCTTC. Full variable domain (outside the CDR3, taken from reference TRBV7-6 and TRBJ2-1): GAGVSQSPRYKVTKRGQDVALRCDPISGHVSLYWYRQALGQGPEFLTYFNYEAQQDKSGLPNDRFSAERPEGSISTLTIQRTEQRDSAMYRCASRPWRPGGSYNEQFFGPGTRLTVL.

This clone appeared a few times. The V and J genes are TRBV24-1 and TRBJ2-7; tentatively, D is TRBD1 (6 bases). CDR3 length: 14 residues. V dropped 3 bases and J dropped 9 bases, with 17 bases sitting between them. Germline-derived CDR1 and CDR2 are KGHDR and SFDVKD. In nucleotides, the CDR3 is TGTGCCACCAGTGATACCGGGACATGGGGAGTGCAGTACTTC. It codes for CATSDTGTWGVQYF.

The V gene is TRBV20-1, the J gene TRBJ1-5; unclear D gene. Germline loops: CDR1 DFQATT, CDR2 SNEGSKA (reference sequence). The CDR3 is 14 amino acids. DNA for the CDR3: TGCAGCGCCCTTACCCTTGGCATTAGTGAGCCCCAGCATTTT. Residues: CSALTLGISEPQHF.

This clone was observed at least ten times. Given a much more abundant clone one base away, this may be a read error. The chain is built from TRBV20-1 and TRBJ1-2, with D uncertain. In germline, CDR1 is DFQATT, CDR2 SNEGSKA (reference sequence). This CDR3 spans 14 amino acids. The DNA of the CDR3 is TGCGGTGCTCCCCTTTCCGGAACTAACTATGGCTACACCTTC. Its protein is CGAPLSGTNYGYTF.

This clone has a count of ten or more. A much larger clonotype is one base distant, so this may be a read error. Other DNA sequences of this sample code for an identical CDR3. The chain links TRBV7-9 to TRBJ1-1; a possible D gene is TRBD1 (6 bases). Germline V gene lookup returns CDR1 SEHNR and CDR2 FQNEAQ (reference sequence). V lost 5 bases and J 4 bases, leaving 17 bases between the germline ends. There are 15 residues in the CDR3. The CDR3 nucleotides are TGTGCCAGCAGCGGGACGGGGGCACCCGGCACTGAAGCTTTCTTT. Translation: CASSGTGAPGTEAFF.

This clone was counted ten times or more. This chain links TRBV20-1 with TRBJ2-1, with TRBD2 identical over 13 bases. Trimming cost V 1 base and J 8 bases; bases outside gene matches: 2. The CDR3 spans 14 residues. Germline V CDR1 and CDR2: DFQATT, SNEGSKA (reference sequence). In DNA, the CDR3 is TGCAGTGCTAGAGGGACTAGCGGGAGTTATGAGCAGTTCTTC. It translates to CSARGTSGSYEQFF.